Following are 21 T cell receptor beta chains from one sample sequenced in a study of blood T cell repertoires in COVID-19. Sequenced by immunoSEQ multiplex PCR; TCRdb stores in-frame clones only, minus some. This sample carries fewer than 150,000 clones, roughly 79% of them seen once, and the ten largest clones take around a fifth. The specimen sequenced was peripheral blood. These receptor sequences come from a man aged 80 or over with acute or convalescent COVID-19.

The V call is TRBV19, the J call TRBJ1-6; D not certain. From germline, CDR1 is LNHDA and CDR2 SQIVND (reference sequence). Trimming pared 2 bases from V and 7 bases from J, leaving 15 bases between. There are 16 residues in the CDR3. Here the CDR3 DNA reads TGTGCCAGTAGTATAACCGCGGGGAATAGAAATTCACCCCTCCACTTT. Its translation is CASSITAGNRNSPLHF.

The rearrangement joins TRBV3-1 (or the pseudogene TRBV3-2) to TRBJ2-2, with D maybe TRBD1 (5 bases). V lost 4 bases to trimming and J lost 1 base, with 10 bases between them. The CDR3 is 15 residues long. Germline V gene sequence: CDR1 LGHDT, CDR2 YNNKEL (reference sequence). Here the CDR3 reads CASSRITGNTGELFF. In DNA form, the CDR3 reads TGTGCCAGCAGCCGAATCACAGGGAACACCGGGGAGCTGTTTTTT.

The rearrangement links TRBV20-1 to TRBJ2-5; 10 bases line up with TRBD2. The germline V gene encodes CDR1 DFQATT and CDR2 SNEGSKA (reference sequence). Losses at the gene ends were 3 bases for V and 5 bases for J; bases not matched to a gene: 9. This CDR3 comprises 15 residues. CDR3 DNA: TGCAGTGCTAGTCGCCCGCTAGCGGGGGTGGAGACCCAGTACTTC. This translates into CSASRPLAGVETQYF.

CDR3 coding DNA: TGTGCCAGCAGCAAAGACACCCGAATAAGCACAGATACGCAGTATTTT. This encodes CASSKDTRISTDTQYF. The chain is built from TRBV9 and TRBJ2-3; D remains unclear. The germline gives CDR1 SGDLS, CDR2 YYNGEE. This CDR3 comprises 16 residues. The ends were cut back, 4 bases at V and 0 bases at J, with 15 bases in the middle.

The chain uses TRBV6-2 or TRBV6-3 and TRBJ2-7, with D possibly being TRBD2 (5 bases). The germline CDR1 and CDR2 sequences are MNHEY and SVGEGT. The CDR3 has 13 amino acids. V lost 4 bases and J 2 bases, leaving 9 bases between the germline ends. This CDR3 reads CASSWAAAYEQYF. CDR3 in DNA: TGTGCCAGCAGTTGGGCAGCGGCCTACGAGCAGTACTTC.

This chain connects TRBV6-1 to TRBJ1-2, with D possibly matching TRBD1 (5 bases). Germline lookup yields CDR1 MNHNS and CDR2 SASEGT. This CDR3 contains 18 residues. V gave up 4 bases and J gave up 3 bases, with 24 bases separating them. CDR3 sequence: CASSVHVFRKGEDYGYTF. DNA of the CDR3: TGTGCCAGCAGTGTACACGTGTTCAGGAAAGGGGAAGACTATGGCTACACCTTC.

The J gene is TRBJ1-6, the V gene TRBV7-8; D gene ambiguous. Germline CDR1 SGHVS, CDR2 FQNEAQ. This CDR3 has 14 amino acids. The ends were cut back, 2 bases at V and 7 bases at J, with 9 bases in the middle. CDR3 nucleotide sequence: TGTGCCAGCAGCTTATCCGTGACAAATTCACCCCTCCACTTT. Protein sequence: CASSLSVTNSPLHF.

The CDR3 coding sequence is TGTGCCAGCAGCCCCGGACAGGGGGCTTTCGGGGAGCTGTTTTTT. Protein sequence: CASSPGQGAFGELFF. The chain joins TRBV5-4 to TRBJ2-2; 11 bases map to TRBD1. The CDR3 runs to 15 residues. Per germline, CDR1 SGHNT and CDR2 YYREEE (reference sequence). The V segment lost 4 bases and the J segment 7 bases; nucleotides outside the gene matches: 6.

CDR3 region: CASSLAQNTEAFF. CDR3 nucleotide sequence: TGTGCCAGCAGTTTAGCCCAGAACACTGAAGCTTTCTTT. The genes are TRBV12-3 or TRBV12-4 and TRBJ1-1, with unresolved D. The CDR3 spans 13 residues. Trimming removed 0 bases at V and 1 base at J, with 3 bases between.

This chain links TRBV4-1 with TRBJ2-4; unclear D gene. This CDR3 region has 17 residues. V lost 1 base to trimming and J lost 1 base, with 14 bases between them. The germline CDR1 and CDR2 sequences are MGHRA and YSYEKL. The CDR3 DNA is TGCGCCAGCAGCCAAGGGGCTGTCCTTAGGGCCAAAAACATTCAGTACTTC. Translated: CASSQGAVLRAKNIQYF.

This chain uses TRBV15 with TRBJ2-2; D gene uncertain. The V end lost 3 bases, the J end lost 5 bases, and 10 bases lay between the germline ends. The CDR3 has 14 residues. Germline lookup yields CDR1 LNHNV and CDR2 YYDKDF (reference sequence). CDR3 coding DNA: TGTGCCACCAGCAGGGAACCCAGGACCGGGGAGCTGTTTTTT. This translates into CATSREPRTGELFF. Together with reference TRBV15 and TRBJ2-2, the CDR3 gives the full variable domain: DAMVIQNPRYQVTQFGKPVTLSCSQTLNHNVMYWYQQKSSQAPKLLFHYYDKDFNNEADTPDNFQSRRPNTSFCFLDIRSPGLGDTAMYLCATSREPRTGELFFGEGSRLTVL.

This clone was counted only a few times. The chain carries TRBV10-1 and TRBJ1-1, with TRBD1 matching over 7 bases. The V and J ends lost 5 bases and 0 bases, in that order; junction bases with no gene match: 6. Germline CDR1 is WNHNN and CDR2 is SYGVQD (reference sequence). This CDR3 comprises 15 residues. The CDR3 sequence: CASSIPGGMNTEAFF. DNA of the CDR3: TGCGCCAGCAGTATTCCAGGGGGGATGAACACTGAAGCTTTCTTT.

CDR3 region: CSAGGDRPSYEQYF. The CDR3 DNA reads as TGCAGCGCAGGGGGGGACAGGCCTTCCTACGAGCAGTACTTC. The chain employs TRBV29-1 and TRBJ2-7; a possible D gene is TRBD1 (8 bases). CDR1 is SQVTM, CDR2 ANQGSEA, per germline. With 7 bases removed from V and 1 base from J, the gap between germline ends came to 17 bases. The length of the CDR3 is 14 residues.

The V and J genes are TRBV7-2 and TRBJ1-6; 10 positions match TRBD1. V dropped 5 bases and J dropped 8; count of bases not matched to a gene: 15. The CDR3 runs to 18 residues. The germline CDR1 and CDR2 sequences are SGHTA and FQGNSA. CDR3 nucleotides: TGTGCCAGCAGCCCCTTAAGGGCATTGACAGGGGGCGATTCACCCCTCCACTTT. It translates to CASSPLRALTGGDSPLHF.

The chain joins TRBV6-1 to TRBJ1-3, with 7 nucleotides matching TRBD1. V shed 1 base and J 11 bases; nucleotides not matched to a gene: 8. The germline gives CDR1 MNHNS, CDR2 SASEGT. This CDR3 comprises 14 residues. CDR3 in DNA: TGTGCCAGCAGTGAAGAGGTACAGGGGAGCGCCATATATTTT. Encoded protein: CASSEEVQGSAIYF.

The chain employs TRBV2 and TRBJ2-7, with 7 bases aligning to TRBD2. In germline, CDR1 is SNHLY, CDR2 FYNNEI. J lost 2 bases, V lost 2 bases, and 3 bases had no gene match. The CDR3 is 14 amino acids. The chain's CDR3 is CASSEWGRAYEQYF. The CDR3 nucleotides are TGTGCCAGCAGTGAATGGGGGAGGGCCTACGAGCAGTACTTC.

This clone was seen a few times. CDR3: CASSPMGQGAGELFF. For the CDR3, the DNA is TGTGCCAGCAGCCCTATGGGACAGGGAGCCGGGGAGCTGTTTTTT. The chain combines TRBV7-7 with TRBJ2-2; 9 bases map to TRBD1. This CDR3 is built from 15 residues. Trimming removed 5 bases from V and 6 bases from J; junction bases left unmatched: 7. The V gene's germline CDR1 is SSHAT and CDR2 FNYEAQ (reference sequence).

The chain employs TRBV18 and TRBJ1-5, with D possibly being TRBD1 (6 bases). Trimming shortened V by 2 bases and J by 2 bases, and 10 bases separated the two germline ends. The germline V gene encodes CDR1 KGHSH and CDR2 LQKENI. The CDR3 has 15 amino acids. DNA for the CDR3: TGTGCCAGCTCACCAGAACAGGGAGGCAATCAGCCCCAGCATTTT. It yields the protein CASSPEQGGNQPQHF. Full variable domain (rest looked up from reference TRBV18 and TRBJ1-5): NAGVMQNPRHLVRRRGQEARLRCSPMKGHSHVYWYRQLPEEGLKFMVYLQKENIIDESGMPKERFSAEFPKEGPSILRIQQVVRGDSAAYFCASSPEQGGNQPQHFGDGTRLSIL.

The chain carries TRBV19 and TRBJ2-3, with 13 nucleotides matching TRBD2. Germline loops: CDR1 LNHDA, CDR2 SQIVND (reference sequence). The V gene end was trimmed by 6 bases and the J gene end by 0 bases; junction bases not matched to a gene: 9. CDR3 length equals 18 residues. The DNA of the CDR3 is TGTGCCAGTAGCCCCGGGACTAGCGGGGTCGCTAGCACAGATACGCAGTATTTT. This encodes CASSPGTSGVASTDTQYF.

Only a few counts were recorded for this clone. This sequence joins TRBV3-1 (or the pseudogene TRBV3-2) and TRBJ2-1; TRBD2 agrees at 10 bases. The CDR3 spans 17 residues. Trimming took 0 bases from V and 8 from J; bases not matched to a gene: 10. Germline lookup yields CDR1 LGHDT and CDR2 YNNKEL (reference sequence). The CDR3 here is CASSQDLPLAGVYEQFF. Here the CDR3 DNA reads TGTGCCAGCAGCCAAGATCTCCCTCTAGCGGGGGTATATGAGCAGTTCTTC.

The sample holds one count of this clone. The rearrangement joins TRBV4-3 to TRBJ1-1; no clear D gene. This CDR3 spans 16 amino acids. The V and J ends lost 1 base and 2 bases respectively, with 14 bases between them. Germline V CDR1 and CDR2: LGHNA, YSLEER. CDR3 nucleotides: TGCGCCAGCAGCCAAGGAGCCTCATACGTCAACACTGAAGCTTTCTTT. This encodes CASSQGASYVNTEAFF.